This T cell receptor (beta chain) originates from a study of graft-versus-host responses after intestinal transplantation. Turning to the study itself: Every recipient underwent anti-thymocyte globulin induction, then tacrolimus and steroids for approximately three years.

Remarks on this clone: What it binds is not known.

V gave up 2 bases and J gave up 2 bases; unmatched junction bases: 16. The CDR3 totals 20 residues. Germline V CDR1 and CDR2: SGHKS, YYEKEE (reference sequence). The data were produced by immunoSEQ multiplex PCR, yet TCRdb's version contains in-frame clones alone and is incomplete. The data hold tens of thousands of clones, with almost 90% observed a single time. The rearrangement links TRBV5-5 to TRBJ1-3, with TRBD1 identical over 10 bases. The material was unstimulated CD4+ T cells sorted from spleen or lymph node cells, obtained before intestinal transplant. This sequence originates from a human donor who received an intestinal transplant. The CDR3 here is CASSLVPGQGLASTGNTIYF. DNA of the CDR3: TGTGCCAGCAGCTTAGTCCCGGGACAGGGGCTTGCGAGTACTGGAAACACCATATATTTT.